The present entry profiles one TCR beta chain with its context. The antigen is not known. Other nucleotide sequences from this sample produce the same CDR3. Expressed TCRB transcripts were sequenced because the entire RNA isolate underwent reverse transcription. Only in-frame clones appear in the TCRdb table, and some are missing; sequencing was by immunoSEQ multiplex PCR. The sample contains hundreds of thousands of clones, roughly 12% of which appear only once. Cells sorted by CD45RO/CCR7/CD25/CD127/CD95/CD27 comprised CD4+ naive, central memory, regulatory and stem cell-like memory cells. Germline V gives CDR1 DFQATT, CDR2 SNEGSKA (reference sequence). The ends were cut back, 1 base at V and 7 bases at J, with 5 bases in the middle. CDR3 length: 11 residues. The sample belongs to a study of beta chain features in type 1 diabetes. Study as a whole: All samples together contributed 107,917,701 sorted cells for examination.

General study findings and limits: When Type 1 diabetes patients were examined, their TCRB CDR3s proved moderately but significantly shorter in all four CD4+ subsets. Among patients, naive, central memory and Treg TCRB repertoires appeared more similar than among healthy donors.

This receptor was taken from a young woman with type 1 diabetes. The sample was naive CD4+ T cells from blood. The rearrangement links TRBV20-1 to TRBJ2-1; D ambiguous. CDR3 DNA: TGCAGTGCTAGAGCGGTAAATGAGCAGTTCTTC. It translates to CSARAVNEQFF.